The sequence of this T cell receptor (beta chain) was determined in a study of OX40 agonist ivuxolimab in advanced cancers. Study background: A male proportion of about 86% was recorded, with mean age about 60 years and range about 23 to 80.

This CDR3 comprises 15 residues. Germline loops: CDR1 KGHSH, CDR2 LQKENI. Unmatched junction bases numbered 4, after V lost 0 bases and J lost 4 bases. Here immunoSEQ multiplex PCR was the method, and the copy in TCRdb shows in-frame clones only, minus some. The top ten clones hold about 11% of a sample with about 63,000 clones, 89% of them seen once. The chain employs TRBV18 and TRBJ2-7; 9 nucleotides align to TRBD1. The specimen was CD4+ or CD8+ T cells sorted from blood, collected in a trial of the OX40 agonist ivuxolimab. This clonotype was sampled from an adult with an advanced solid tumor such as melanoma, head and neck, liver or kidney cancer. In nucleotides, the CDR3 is TGTGCCAGCTCACCACCGAGGACAGGGGTATACGAGCAGTACTTC. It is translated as CASSPPRTGVYEQYF.